This is a list of T cell receptor beta chains from one sample in a study of read filtering for tumor transcriptome and immune sequencing. TCRdb passed the reads through MiXCR, listing each CDR3 protein once. The table records tens of thousands of distinct CDR3 sequences, about 22% of them present only once. The sequenced sample consisted of a population of CD138-negative cells sorted from bone marrow. The receptors shown here come from a donor at least 40 years old with multiple myeloma. Both conserved end residues are part of each CDR3. D genes are given only for firm matches. Clone size is not always given. Where it is, it says once, few, many or a class for expanded clones.

many,.,TRBJ1-5,TRBV28,TGTGCCAGCAGTTTAGGGGGCCCTGGCAATCAGCCCCAGCATTTT,CASSLGGPGNQPQHF
many,.,TRBJ2-6,TRBV7-3,TGTGCCAGCAGCTTAACCCCGGCAGGCCTGGCCAACGTCCTGACTTTC,CASSLTPAGLANVLTF
many,TRBD1,TRBJ2-7,TRBV27,TGTGCCAGCAGGAAACAGGGGTACTACGAGCAGTACTTC,CASRKQGYYEQYF
.,.,TRBJ1-5,TRBV19,TGTGCCAGTAGTACCTGGCAGAGCAATCAGCCCCAGCATTTT,CASSTWQSNQPQHF
.,TRBD1,TRBJ2-5,TRBV7-9,TGTGCCAGCAGCCGACAGGGCTGGGAGACCCAGTACTTC,CASSRQGWETQYF
many,TRBD1,TRBJ1-1,TRBV10-3,TGTGCCACAGCCAGGACAGGGGTAGTTGGCACTGAAGCTTTCTTT,CATARTGVVGTEAFF
.,.,TRBJ2-5,TRBV20-1,TGCAGTGCTAGAGATCGCCCCCGTGGAGAGACCCAGTACTTC,CSARDRPRGETQYF
few,TRBD1,TRBJ2-5,TRBV9,TGTGCCAGCAGCCCTCCGGGACAGGGGGCCTTGGAGACCCAGTACTTC,CASSPPGQGALETQYF
many,.,TRBJ2-2,TRBV23-1,TGCGCCAGCGCCGGGGAATCCGTCGCCGGGGAGCTGTTTTTT,CASAGESVAGELFF
.,.,TRBJ1-2,TRBV30,.,CARSRNNYGCTF
many,.,TRBJ2-7,TRBV7-8,TGTGCCAGCAGCCTTACAGGGTACGAGCAGTACTTC,CASSLTGYEQYF
many,.,TRBJ1-1,TRBV5-1,TGCGCCAGCAGCTTGCCGGATATGAACACTGAAGCTTTCTTT,CASSLPDMNTEAFF
few,.,TRBJ2-5,TRBV3-1,TGTGCCAGCAGCCGCCGGCTAGGGCCGTACCAAGAGACCCAGTACTTC,CASSRRLGPYQETQYF
.,.,TRBJ2-7,TRBV5-1,TGCGCCAGCAGCTCGGGCGGCGGCTCCGAGCAGTACTTC,CASSSGGGSEQYF
.,TRBD2,TRBJ2-3,TRBV2,TGTGCCAGCAGTGTGGTAGCGGGGGTCCGGTATACGCAGTATTTT,CASSVVAGVRYTQYF
many,.,TRBJ1-1,TRBV7-9,TGTGCCAGCAGCGCTCAGGGGAGCACTGAAGCTTTCTTT,CASSAQGSTEAFF
.,.,TRBJ1-5,TRBV20-1,TGCAGTGCTAGGAGCTATAGCAATCAGCCCCAGCATTTT,CSARSYSNQPQHF
.,.,TRBJ2-1,TRBV6-1,TGTGCCAGCAAATTAACAAGACGGGGGGCCGCGAATGAGCAGTTCTTC,CASKLTRRGAANEQFF
.,.,TRBJ1-1,TRBV4-1,TGCGCCAGCAGCCAAGTTGGGGTTTTGAACACTGAAGCTTTCTTT,CASSQVGVLNTEAFF
many,.,TRBJ2-3,TRBV14,TGTGCCAGCAGCCAAGATCTACTCTCGACGCAGTATTTT,CASSQDLLSTQYF
few,TRBD1,TRBJ2-7,TRBV2,TGTGCCAGCAGTGAGCGGACAGGGCGGTTCGAGCAGTACTTC,CASSERTGRFEQYF
many,TRBD1,TRBJ2-3,TRBV6-4,TGTGCCAGCAGAAGACAGGGGGTCGGCACAGATACGCAGTATTTT,CASRRQGVGTDTQYF
many,.,TRBJ2-7,TRBV5-1,TGCGCCAGCAGCTCAACGCAGGGTGACGAGCAGTACTTC,CASSSTQGDEQYF
many,.,TRBJ1-2,TRBV20-1,TGCAGTGCTAGAGATACGGGAATGGACGGGACAAACTATGGCTACACCTTC,CSARDTGMDGTNYGYTF
many,TRBD1,TRBJ1-1,TRBV7-3,TGTGCCAGCAGCTTTTCTCCGGGACAGGGCTCTGAAGCTTTCTTT,CASSFSPGQGSEAFF
many,TRBD2,TRBJ2-5,TRBV10-3,TGTGCCATCAGTGTCAGCGGGGGGCCCCAAGAGACCCAGTACTTC,CAISVSGGPQETQYF
many,.,TRBJ2-7,TRBV28,TGTGCCACAACCGGGACGAACTACGAGCAGTACTTC,CATTGTNYEQYF